What follows are 10 T cell receptor beta chains derived from one specimen sequenced in a study of cytomegalovirus exposure and HLA in healthy donors. 13 Jbeta primers and 60 Vbeta primers were used for the PCR. The table came from immunoSEQ multiplex PCR; TCRdb's copy has only in-frame clones and leaves some out. The sample includes about 210,000 clones, about 83% seen only once; the top ten take 9.5% to 13%. Sequenced material: PBMCs. The receptors stem from a woman in her forties or fifties in good health and CMV-seropositive.

The chain is built from TRBV5-5 and TRBJ2-7; tentative D call: TRBD1 (6 bases). CDR1 SGHKS and CDR2 YYEKEE come from the germline V gene (reference sequence). The CDR3 runs 14 residues. Trimming left V 3 bases short and J 5 bases short, with 15 bases between. DNA of the CDR3: TGTGCCAGCAGCTCCCTGACAGGTACCCACGAGCAGTACTTC. It yields the protein CASSSLTGTHEQYF.

This clone was found a few times. J is TRBJ2-2 and V is TRBV29-1; 7 bases line up with TRBD2. Germline V gives CDR1 SQVTM, CDR2 ANQGSEA. With V trimmed by 7 bases and J by 3 bases, 11 bases remained unmatched. The CDR3 is 15 amino acids. The CDR3 protein is CSATTSYSDTGELFF. The CDR3 nucleotides are TGCAGCGCTACGACTAGCTATTCTGACACCGGGGAGCTGTTTTTT.

This clone turned up a few times. The chain employs TRBV5-1 and TRBJ1-5; D unclear. Trimming took off 5 bases at V and 3 bases at J, with 9 bases between the two ends. The CDR3 loop spans 13 amino acids. Germline V lookup: CDR1 SGHRS, CDR2 YFSETQ. This CDR3 reads CASRSGFNQPQHF. CDR3 sequence (DNA): TGCGCCAGCAGGTCCGGGTTCAATCAGCCCCAGCATTTT.

The chain couples TRBV19 to TRBJ2-6; D may be TRBD1 (6 bases). The germline CDR1 and CDR2 sequences are LNHDA and SQIVND (reference sequence). V shed 7 bases and J shed 2 bases, with 12 bases lying between them. The CDR3 consists of 15 residues. CDR3 protein: CASNSNRAGANVLTF. In DNA, the CDR3 is TGTGCCAGTAACTCCAACAGGGCTGGGGCCAACGTCCTGACTTTC.

The rearrangement links TRBV10-2 to TRBJ2-2; 9 bases align to TRBD2. This CDR3 comprises 16 residues. The trim removed 1 base at V and 1 base at J, leaving 1 base unmatched. Germline V gene data show CDR1 as WSHSY and CDR2 as SAAADI. CDR3 nucleotide sequence: TGCGCCAGCAGTGAGTTGCGGGGGGGGAACACCGGGGAGCTGTTTTTT. This gives the protein CASSELRGGNTGELFF.

This clone was found a few times. The rearrangement links TRBV6-5 to TRBJ1-6; D is undetermined. Trimming removed 0 bases from V and 9 bases from J, with 12 bases in between. CDR3 length: 15 residues. Germline V gene data show CDR1 as MNHEY and CDR2 as SVGAGI. The CDR3 DNA follows: TGTGCCAGCAGTTACTCGGCGGGTATCGGTTCACCCCTCCACTTT. It translates to CASSYSAGIGSPLHF.

The V call is TRBV30, the J call TRBJ1-1; perhaps TRBD1 as D (6 bases). This CDR3 comprises 16 residues. V was trimmed by 2 bases and J by 0 bases, leaving 16 bases between them. Per germline, CDR1 GTSNPN and CDR2 SVGIG (reference sequence). CDR3 coding DNA: TGTGCCTGGAGTCCACTAGGGGGGGTGGTGAACACTGAAGCTTTCTTT. This sequence encodes CAWSPLGGVVNTEAFF.

The rearrangement uses TRBV5-5 and TRBJ2-5; possible D gene TRBD1, 6 bases. CDR3 length: 16 residues. V was shortened by 3 bases and J by 0 bases, with 15 bases between the two germline ends. Germline V CDR1 and CDR2: SGHKS, YYEKEE (reference sequence). In nucleotides, the CDR3 is TGTGCCAGCAGCTCACCGTGGGGGCCGTACCAAGAGACCCAGTACTTC. It is translated as CASSSPWGPYQETQYF.

In its sample, this clone was seen a few times. The V gene is TRBV4-1, the J gene TRBJ1-1; D perhaps matches TRBD1 (5 bases). Germline V gene lookup returns CDR1 MGHRA and CDR2 YSYEKL. CDR3 length: 13 residues. The V and J ends lost 4 bases and 5 bases respectively, with 11 bases between them. Here the CDR3 DNA reads TGCGCCAGCAGCCCAGGGTTTGGGACTGAAGCTTTCTTT. Its translation: CASSPGFGTEAFF.

The V call is TRBV6-5, the J call TRBJ2-6, with unresolved D. Germline CDR1 MNHEY, CDR2 SVGAGI. V was trimmed by 4 bases and J by 1 base, leaving 11 bases between them. This CDR3 comprises 16 residues. CDR3: CASSSVRGSGANVLTF. In nucleotides, the CDR3 is TGTGCCAGCAGTTCCGTCAGAGGATCTGGGGCCAACGTCCTGACTTTC.